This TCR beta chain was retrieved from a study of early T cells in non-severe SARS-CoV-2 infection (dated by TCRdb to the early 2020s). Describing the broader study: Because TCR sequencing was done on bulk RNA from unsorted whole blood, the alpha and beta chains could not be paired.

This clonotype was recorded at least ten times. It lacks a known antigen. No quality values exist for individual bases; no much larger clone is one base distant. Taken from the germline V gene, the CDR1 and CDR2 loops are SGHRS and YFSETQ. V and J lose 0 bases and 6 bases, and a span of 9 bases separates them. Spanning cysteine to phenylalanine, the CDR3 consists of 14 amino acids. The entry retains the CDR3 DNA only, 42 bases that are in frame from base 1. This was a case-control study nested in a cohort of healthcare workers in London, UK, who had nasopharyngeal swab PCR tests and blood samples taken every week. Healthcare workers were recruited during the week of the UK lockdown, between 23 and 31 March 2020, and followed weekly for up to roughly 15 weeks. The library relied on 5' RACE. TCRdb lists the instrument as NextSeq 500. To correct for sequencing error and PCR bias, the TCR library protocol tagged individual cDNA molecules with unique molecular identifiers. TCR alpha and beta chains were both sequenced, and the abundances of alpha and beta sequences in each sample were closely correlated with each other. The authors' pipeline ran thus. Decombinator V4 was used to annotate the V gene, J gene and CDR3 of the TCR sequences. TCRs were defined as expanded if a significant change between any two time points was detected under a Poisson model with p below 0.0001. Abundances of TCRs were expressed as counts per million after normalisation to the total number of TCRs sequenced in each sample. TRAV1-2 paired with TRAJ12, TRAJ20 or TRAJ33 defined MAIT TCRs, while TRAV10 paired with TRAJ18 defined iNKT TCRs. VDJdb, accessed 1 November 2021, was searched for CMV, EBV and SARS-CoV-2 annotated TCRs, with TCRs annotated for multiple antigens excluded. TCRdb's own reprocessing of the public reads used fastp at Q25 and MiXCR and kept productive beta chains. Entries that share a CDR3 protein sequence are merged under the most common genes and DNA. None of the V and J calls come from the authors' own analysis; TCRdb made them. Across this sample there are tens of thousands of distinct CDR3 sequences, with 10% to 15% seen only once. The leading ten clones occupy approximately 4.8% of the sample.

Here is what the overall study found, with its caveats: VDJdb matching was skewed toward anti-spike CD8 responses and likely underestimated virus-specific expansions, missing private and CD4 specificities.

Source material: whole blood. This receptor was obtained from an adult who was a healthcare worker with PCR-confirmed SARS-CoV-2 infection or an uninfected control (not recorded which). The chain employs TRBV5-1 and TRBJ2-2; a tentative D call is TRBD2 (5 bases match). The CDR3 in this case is CASSLDPSSGELFF. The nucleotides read TGCGCCAGCAGCTTGGACCCTAGCTCCGGGGAGCTGTTTTTT.